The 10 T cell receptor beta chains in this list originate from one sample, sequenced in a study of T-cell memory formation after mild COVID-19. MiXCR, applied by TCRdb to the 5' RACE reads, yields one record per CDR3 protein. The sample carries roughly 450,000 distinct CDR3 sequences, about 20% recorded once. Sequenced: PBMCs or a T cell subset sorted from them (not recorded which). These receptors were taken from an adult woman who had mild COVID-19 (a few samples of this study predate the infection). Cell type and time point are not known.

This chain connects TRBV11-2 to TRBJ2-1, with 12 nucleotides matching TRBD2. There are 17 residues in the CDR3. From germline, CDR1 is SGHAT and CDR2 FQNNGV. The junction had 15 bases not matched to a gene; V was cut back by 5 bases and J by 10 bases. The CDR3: CASSPFFGTSGPLEQFF. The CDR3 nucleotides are TGTGCCAGCAGCCCTTTCTTTGGGACTAGCGGGCCACTCGAGCAGTTCTTC.

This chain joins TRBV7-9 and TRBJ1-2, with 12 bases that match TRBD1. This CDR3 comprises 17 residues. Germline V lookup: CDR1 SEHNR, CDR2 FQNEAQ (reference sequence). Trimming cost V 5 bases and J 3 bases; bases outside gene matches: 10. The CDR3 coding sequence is TGTGCCAGCAGCATTCGGGACAGGGGGCAAGGGGACTATGGCTACACCTTC. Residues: CASSIRDRGQGDYGYTF.

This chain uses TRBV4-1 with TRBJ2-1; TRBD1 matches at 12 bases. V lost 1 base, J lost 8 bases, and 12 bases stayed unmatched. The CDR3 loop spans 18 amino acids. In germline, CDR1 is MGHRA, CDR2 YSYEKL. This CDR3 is CASSQVGFRDRGQDEQFF. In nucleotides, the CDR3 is TGCGCCAGCAGCCAAGTCGGTTTCAGGGACAGGGGGCAGGATGAGCAGTTCTTC.

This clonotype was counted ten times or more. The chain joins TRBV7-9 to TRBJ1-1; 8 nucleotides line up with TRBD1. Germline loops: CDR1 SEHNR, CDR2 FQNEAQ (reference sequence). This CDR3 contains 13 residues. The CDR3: CASRDRMNTEAFF. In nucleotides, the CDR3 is TGTGCGTCCCGGGACAGGATGAACACTGAAGCTTTCTTT.

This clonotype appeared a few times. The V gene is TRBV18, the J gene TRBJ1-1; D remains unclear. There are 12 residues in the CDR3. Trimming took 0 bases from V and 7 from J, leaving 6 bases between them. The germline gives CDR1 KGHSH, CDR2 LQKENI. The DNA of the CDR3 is TGTGCCAGCTCACCACCCCCCGGTGAAGCTTTCTTT. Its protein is CASSPPPGEAFF.

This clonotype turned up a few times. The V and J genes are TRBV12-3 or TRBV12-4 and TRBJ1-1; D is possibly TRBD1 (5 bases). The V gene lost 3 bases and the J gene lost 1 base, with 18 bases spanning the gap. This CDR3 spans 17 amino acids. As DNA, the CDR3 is TGTGCCAGCAGTTTCTGGACACTAACAACCTCGAACACTGAAGCTTTCTTT. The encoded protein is CASSFWTLTTSNTEAFF.

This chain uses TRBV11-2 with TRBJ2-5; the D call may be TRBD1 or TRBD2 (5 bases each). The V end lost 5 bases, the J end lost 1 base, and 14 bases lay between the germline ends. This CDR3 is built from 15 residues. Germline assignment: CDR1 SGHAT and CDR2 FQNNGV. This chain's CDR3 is CASSLVGTIQETQYF. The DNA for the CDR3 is TGTGCCAGCAGCCTGGTTGGGACGATCCAAGAGACCCAGTACTTC.

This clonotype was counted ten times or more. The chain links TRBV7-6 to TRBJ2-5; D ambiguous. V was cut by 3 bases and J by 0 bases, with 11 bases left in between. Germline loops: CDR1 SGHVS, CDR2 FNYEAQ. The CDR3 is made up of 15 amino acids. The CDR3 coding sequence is TGTGCCAGCAGCTTTCTCTCGCCAGACCAAGAGACCCAGTACTTC. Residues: CASSFLSPDQETQYF.

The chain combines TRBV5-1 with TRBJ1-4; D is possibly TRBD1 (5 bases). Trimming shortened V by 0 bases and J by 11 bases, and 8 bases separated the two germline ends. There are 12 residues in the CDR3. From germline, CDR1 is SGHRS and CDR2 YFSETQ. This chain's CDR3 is CASSLGRDKLFF. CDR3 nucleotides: TGCGCCAGCAGCTTGGGCAGGGACAAACTGTTTTTT.

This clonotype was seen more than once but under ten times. The CDR3 nucleotides are TGTGCCAGCAGTGAAGAGAGTAGAGGAAACACTGAAGCTTTCTTT. Translating gives CASSEESRGNTEAFF. J is TRBJ1-1 and V is TRBV2; D is unresolved. The CDR3 has 15 amino acids. Germline CDR1 and CDR2: SNHLY and FYNNEI. The V end was cut by 1 base, the J end by 2 bases, with 11 bases between.